This TCR beta chain is from a study of cytomegalovirus exposure and HLA in healthy donors. The PCR made use of 60 Vbeta and 13 Jbeta primers. Source study methods: Later analysis identified some 88 million unique TCR beta chains, about 10 million shared. Measured with immunoSEQ multiplex PCR; TCRdb has only the in-frame clones, and not every one. V, J and clone size were drawn from that table, and D and trimming were deduced from the DNA. Here the sample spans 150,000 to 200,000 clones, around 80% being singletons. The CDR3 length is 15 residues. Losses at the gene ends were 2 bases for V and 1 base for J; bases not matched to a gene: 6. The germline CDR1 and CDR2 sequences are SGHDT and YYEEEE. Turning to this clone: The antigen is unknown.

Overall study findings and caveats: Previous analysis showed most TCR beta V segments were productive about 90% or about 30% of the time. A reported reduction in N-insertions relative to the roughly 670-donor mean was seen in an Asian-associated ancestry cluster in a later analysis.

Input material: PBMCs. This TCR was sampled from a woman younger than 45 in good health and CMV-seropositive. This chain joins TRBV5-6 and TRBJ2-7, with TRBD2 matching 7 bases. CDR3 region: CASSFSGTRSYEQYF. The CDR3 DNA sequence: TGTGCCAGCAGCTTCAGCGGGACTCGATCCTACGAGCAGTACTTC.